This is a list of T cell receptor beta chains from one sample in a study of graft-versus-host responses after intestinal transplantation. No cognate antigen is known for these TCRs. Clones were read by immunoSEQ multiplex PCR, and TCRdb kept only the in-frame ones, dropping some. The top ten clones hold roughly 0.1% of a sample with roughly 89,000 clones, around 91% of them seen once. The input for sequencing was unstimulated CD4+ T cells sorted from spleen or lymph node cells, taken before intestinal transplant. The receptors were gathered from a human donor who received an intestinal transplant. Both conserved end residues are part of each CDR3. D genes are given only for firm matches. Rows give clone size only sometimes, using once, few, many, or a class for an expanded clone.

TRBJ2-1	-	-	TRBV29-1	TGCAGCGTTGAAGAGTATCCGGGCAGGGGCAATGAGCAGTTCTTC	CSVEEYPGRGNEQFF
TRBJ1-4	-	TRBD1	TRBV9	TGTGCCAGCAGCGTAGCCCCGGGACAGCAGAATGAAAAACTGTTTTTT	CASSVAPGQQNEKLFF
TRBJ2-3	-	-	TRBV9	TGTGCCAGCAGCGTAAGGGGGGGGAGGTCAGGGCCTGGCACAGATACGCAGTATTTT	CASSVRGGRSGPGTDTQYF
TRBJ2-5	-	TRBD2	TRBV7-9	TGTGCCAGCAGCTTAGGTCTAGCGGGGCAAGAGACCCAGTACTTC	CASSLGLAGQETQYF
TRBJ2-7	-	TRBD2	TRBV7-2	TGTGCCAGCAGCCCTCCAGCGGGGACCTACGAGCAGTACTTC	CASSPPAGTYEQYF
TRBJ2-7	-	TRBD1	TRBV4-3	TGCGCCAGCAGCCAAGGTCGGGACAGGGAGCAGTACTTC	CASSQGRDREQYF
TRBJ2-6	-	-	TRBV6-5	TGTGCCAGCACCGCGTCCGCGGGGGCCAACGTCCTGACTTTC	CASTASAGANVLTF
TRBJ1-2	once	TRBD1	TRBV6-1	TGTGCCAGCAGTGAGAACAGGGGTAGGAACTATGGCTACACCTTC	CASSENRGRNYGYTF
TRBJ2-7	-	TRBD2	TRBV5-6	TGTGCCAGCAGCTCTCTGGGACTAGGGGTAGCGTACGAGCAGTACTTC	CASSSLGLGVAYEQYF
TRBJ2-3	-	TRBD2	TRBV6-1	TGTGCCAGCAGTGGGGCGACGGTAGCGGGGGTTCGCACAGATACGCAGTATTTT	CASSGATVAGVRTDTQYF
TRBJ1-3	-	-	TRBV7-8	TGTGCCAGCAGCTTAGCAGCCCCTACTTCTTACTCTGGAAACACCATATATTTT	CASSLAAPTSYSGNTIYF
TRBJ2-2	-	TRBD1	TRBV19	TGTGCCAGTAGTTCTTCCGGGACAGGGATACCCGGGGAGCTGTTTTTT	CASSSSGTGIPGELFF
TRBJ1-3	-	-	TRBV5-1	TGCGCCAGCAGCTTGAGCCCCGGGAGCTCTGGAAACACCATATATTTT	CASSLSPGSSGNTIYF
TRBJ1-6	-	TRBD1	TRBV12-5	TGTGCTAGTGGTTTGGGAGGGGGCCGTTCACCCCTCCACTTT	CASGLGGGRSPLHF
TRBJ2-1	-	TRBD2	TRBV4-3	TGCGCCAGCAGCCAAGACACCGGGACTAGCGGGGGGGCCGGCTCCTACAATGAGCAGTTCTTC	CASSQDTGTSGGAGSYNEQFF
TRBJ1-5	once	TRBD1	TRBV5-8	TGTGCCAGCAGCTTGGGCGGAGGGGGCGGAAGCAATCAGCCCCAGCATTTT	CASSLGGGGGSNQPQHF
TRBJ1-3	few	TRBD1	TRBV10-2	TGCGCCAGCAACCAGGACAGGGATGGAAACACCATATATTTT	CASNQDRDGNTIYF
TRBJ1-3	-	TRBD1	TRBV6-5	TGTGCCAGCAGCGTAGCGACAGGGACTGGAAACACCATATATTTT	CASSVATGTGNTIYF
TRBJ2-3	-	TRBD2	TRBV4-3	TGCGCCAGCAGCCAAGCTAGCGGGGGGGCCCGGTCCACAGATACGCAGTATTTT	CASSQASGGARSTDTQYF
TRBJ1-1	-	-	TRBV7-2	TGTGCCAGCAGCTATTTCAGGGAGGGGGCTGAAGCTTTCTTT	CASSYFREGAEAFF
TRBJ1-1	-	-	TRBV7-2	TGTGCCAGCAGCCTCCCCCGAGAGAGGGTAGAAGCTTTCTTT	CASSLPRERVEAFF
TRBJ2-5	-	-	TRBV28	TGTGCCAGCAGTGCCACTACCGGGCGGCCCGGGGGGACCCAGTACTTC	CASSATTGRPGGTQYF
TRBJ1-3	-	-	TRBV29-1	TGCAGCGTTGCTCCGTTGCCGAGGGATGGAAACACCATATATTTT	CSVAPLPRDGNTIYF